This is a list of T cell receptor beta chains from one sample in a study of CD4+ T cells in melanoma. Clones were read by immunoSEQ multiplex PCR, and TCRdb kept only the in-frame ones, dropping some. The table lists some 120,000 clones, about 92% of them singletons. Sequencing was carried out using peripheral blood. The receptor set was obtained from a human donor with melanoma. Both conserved end residues are part of each CDR3. The D gene is left open where the match is weak. Clone size is stated in some rows and not others, as once, few, many or a class when expanded.

CDR3 DNA: TGCGCCAGCAGCTTGGGAGTATTAGCGGGGGAATACGAGCAGTACTTC
CDR3 protein: CASSLGVLAGEYEQYF
J gene: TRBJ2-7
D gene: TRBD2
CDR3 length: 16
clone size: once
V gene: TRBV5-1

CDR3 DNA: TGCGCCAGCAGCTTGGAACAGGGGCCATTGAACACTGAAGCTTTCTTT
CDR3 protein: CASSLEQGPLNTEAFF
J gene: TRBJ1-1
D gene: TRBD1
CDR3 length: 16
clone size: NA
V gene: TRBV5-1

CDR3 DNA: TGTGCCAGCAAGGACCTCTCCTACAATGAGCAGTTCTTC
CDR3 protein: CASKDLSYNEQFF
J gene: TRBJ2-1
D gene: NA
CDR3 length: 13
clone size: NA
V gene: TRBV9

CDR3 DNA: TGCGCCAGCAGCCAAGGAACAGGGAGCGTTCAGCCCCAGCATTTT
CDR3 protein: CASSQGTGSVQPQHF
J gene: TRBJ1-5
D gene: NA
CDR3 length: 15
clone size: once
V gene: TRBV4-3

CDR3 DNA: TGTGCCAGCAGTTCCCGACAGTACCAAGAGACCCAGTACTTC
CDR3 protein: CASSSRQYQETQYF
J gene: TRBJ2-5
D gene: NA
CDR3 length: 14
clone size: NA
V gene: TRBV27

CDR3 DNA: TGTGCCAGCAGCACCTCGGGGACTTTGGACGAGCAGTACTTC
CDR3 protein: CASSTSGTLDEQYF
J gene: TRBJ2-7
D gene: NA
CDR3 length: 14
clone size: NA
V gene: TRBV7-9

CDR3 DNA: TGTGCCAGCAGTCAGGCGTTCAGCACAGATACGCAGTATTTT
CDR3 protein: CASSQAFSTDTQYF
J gene: TRBJ2-3
D gene: NA
CDR3 length: 14
clone size: NA
V gene: TRBV2

CDR3 DNA: TGTGCCAGCAGCTTAGCGAGGGACCAAGAGACCCAGTACTTC
CDR3 protein: CASSLARDQETQYF
J gene: TRBJ2-5
D gene: NA
CDR3 length: 14
clone size: NA
V gene: TRBV7-9

CDR3 DNA: TGTGCCAGCAGTTCCCGACAGTACTATGGCTACACCTTC
CDR3 protein: CASSSRQYYGYTF
J gene: TRBJ1-2
D gene: NA
CDR3 length: 13
clone size: few
V gene: TRBV27

CDR3 DNA: TGTGCCAGCAGCTTAGTGGTGGTTGGCCCCTACGAGCAGTACTTC
CDR3 protein: CASSLVVVGPYEQYF
J gene: TRBJ2-7
D gene: NA
CDR3 length: 15
clone size: NA
V gene: TRBV7-2

CDR3 DNA: TGTGCCAGCAGTCCTAGGGGTACCCGAGCGGAGTTCTTC
CDR3 protein: CASSPRGTRAEFF
J gene: TRBJ2-1
D gene: NA
CDR3 length: 13
clone size: once
V gene: TRBV27

CDR3 DNA: TGTGCCATCCCGAATACGAACACCGGGGAGCTGTTTTTT
CDR3 protein: CAIPNTNTGELFF
J gene: TRBJ2-2
D gene: NA
CDR3 length: 13
clone size: NA
V gene: TRBV10-3

CDR3 DNA: TGTGCCAGCAGCCGGTACCGGGACAGCCAAAATTCACCCCTCCACTTT
CDR3 protein: CASSRYRDSQNSPLHF
J gene: TRBJ1-6
D gene: TRBD1
CDR3 length: 16
clone size: NA
V gene: TRBV14

CDR3 DNA: TGTGCCAGCAGCTTAGCAAAAGGTGGTTTGGGACAGGGCCCAAACACTGAAGCTTTCTTT
CDR3 protein: CASSLAKGGLGQGPNTEAFF
J gene: TRBJ1-1
D gene: TRBD1
CDR3 length: 20
clone size: NA
V gene: TRBV7-2

CDR3 DNA: TGTGCCAGCAGGGGGACAGGGGGCATCGATGGCTACACCTTC
CDR3 protein: CASRGTGGIDGYTF
J gene: TRBJ1-2
D gene: TRBD1
CDR3 length: 14
clone size: NA
V gene: TRBV25-1

CDR3 DNA: TGTGCCAGCAGCTTATACCAGGGGTCGGGAATGAACACTGAAGCTTTCTTT
CDR3 protein: CASSLYQGSGMNTEAFF
J gene: TRBJ1-1
D gene: NA
CDR3 length: 17
clone size: NA
V gene: TRBV7-9

CDR3 DNA: TGTGCCAGCAGCCCAGGGGGGATGCAAGAGACCCAGTACTTC
CDR3 protein: CASSPGGMQETQYF
J gene: TRBJ2-5
D gene: NA
CDR3 length: 14
clone size: NA
V gene: TRBV11-2

CDR3 DNA: TGTGCCAGCAGCCCCGGCGACAGGGGGCATGGCTACACCTTC
CDR3 protein: CASSPGDRGHGYTF
J gene: TRBJ1-2
D gene: TRBD1
CDR3 length: 14
clone size: NA
V gene: TRBV7-9

CDR3 DNA: TGTGCCAGCAGCTTAGGACTAGCGGGGTTGAACACCGGGGAGCTGTTTTTT
CDR3 protein: CASSLGLAGLNTGELFF
J gene: TRBJ2-2
D gene: TRBD2
CDR3 length: 17
clone size: once
V gene: TRBV7-9

CDR3 DNA: TGTGCCAGCAGCCCCGGGACAGCCGGGGAGCTGTTTTTT
CDR3 protein: CASSPGTAGELFF
J gene: TRBJ2-2
D gene: TRBD1
CDR3 length: 13
clone size: few
V gene: TRBV2

CDR3 DNA: TGTGCCAGCAGCCGAGGGGGACCTGGCACAGATACGCAGTATTTT
CDR3 protein: CASSRGGPGTDTQYF
J gene: TRBJ2-3
D gene: NA
CDR3 length: 15
clone size: NA
V gene: TRBV5-4

CDR3 DNA: TGTGCCAGCAGCAAAGGTCGGGAACCGGGACTAGCGGGAGGGCCTGACGAGCAGTACTTC
CDR3 protein: CASSKGREPGLAGGPDEQYF
J gene: TRBJ2-7
D gene: NA
CDR3 length: 20
clone size: NA
V gene: TRBV21-1

CDR3 DNA: TGCGCCAGCAGCTTGGAGGTCCCCAACACTGAAGCTTTCTTT
CDR3 protein: CASSLEVPNTEAFF
J gene: TRBJ1-1
D gene: NA
CDR3 length: 14
clone size: NA
V gene: TRBV5-1

CDR3 DNA: TGTGCCAGCAGTTACGTAGAGACCCAGTACTTC
CDR3 protein: CASSYVETQYF
J gene: TRBJ2-5
D gene: NA
CDR3 length: 11
clone size: NA
V gene: TRBV6-6

CDR3 DNA: TGTGCCAGCAGTCTCCGAGCAGAGACCCAGTACTTC
CDR3 protein: CASSLRAETQYF
J gene: TRBJ2-5
D gene: NA
CDR3 length: 12
clone size: NA
V gene: TRBV6-1

CDR3 DNA: TGTGCCAGCACCGACGGAGGTGATGGCTACACCTTC
CDR3 protein: CASTDGGDGYTF
J gene: TRBJ1-2
D gene: NA
CDR3 length: 12
clone size: NA
V gene: TRBV25-1

CDR3 DNA: TGTGCCAGCAGTTTAACAGGGTTGGGAAACATTCAGTACTTC
CDR3 protein: CASSLTGLGNIQYF
J gene: TRBJ2-4
D gene: NA
CDR3 length: 14
clone size: NA
V gene: TRBV27

CDR3 DNA: TGTGCCAGCAGCCCCGACCCCGTAGGCACCGGGGAGCTGTTTTTT
CDR3 protein: CASSPDPVGTGELFF
J gene: TRBJ2-2
D gene: NA
CDR3 length: 15
clone size: NA
V gene: TRBV11-3

CDR3 DNA: TGTGCCAGCTCACCACCGACAGGGCCCCAAGAGACCCAGTACTTC
CDR3 protein: CASSPPTGPQETQYF
J gene: TRBJ2-5
D gene: TRBD1
CDR3 length: 15
clone size: once
V gene: TRBV18

CDR3 DNA: TGTGCCAGCAGTTCCTACAGGGGATGGATTTCACCCCTCCACTTT
CDR3 protein: CASSSYRGWISPLHF
J gene: TRBJ1-6
D gene: TRBD1
CDR3 length: 15
clone size: NA
V gene: TRBV27

CDR3 DNA: TGTGCCAGCAGGATCACGAGAGGAGGCTACACCTTC
CDR3 protein: CASRITRGGYTF
J gene: TRBJ1-2
D gene: NA
CDR3 length: 12
clone size: NA
V gene: TRBV28

CDR3 DNA: TGTGCCAGCAGTGGGGCGGCAGGCCCCTACGAGCAGTACTTC
CDR3 protein: CASSGAAGPYEQYF
J gene: TRBJ2-7
D gene: NA
CDR3 length: 14
clone size: NA
V gene: TRBV2

CDR3 DNA: TGCGCCAGCAGCTGGGACAGTTCGAACACCGGGGAGCTGTTTTTT
CDR3 protein: CASSWDSSNTGELFF
J gene: TRBJ2-2
D gene: TRBD1
CDR3 length: 15
clone size: NA
V gene: TRBV5-1

CDR3 DNA: TGTGCCAGCAGCCAAGGAGACAGGGCGGAGACCCAGTACTTC
CDR3 protein: CASSQGDRAETQYF
J gene: TRBJ2-5
D gene: TRBD1
CDR3 length: 14
clone size: NA
V gene: TRBV4-2

CDR3 DNA: TGTGCCAGCAGCCCCCGGACGGAGTTCGTGGGCACCGGGGAGCTGTTTTTT
CDR3 protein: CASSPRTEFVGTGELFF
J gene: TRBJ2-2
D gene: NA
CDR3 length: 17
clone size: NA
V gene: TRBV7-9

CDR3 DNA: TGTGCCAGCACCACCGGGACAGGGGTCGAAGTATATTTT
CDR3 protein: CASTTGTGVEVYF
J gene: TRBJ1-3
D gene: TRBD1
CDR3 length: 13
clone size: NA
V gene: TRBV7-9

CDR3 DNA: TGTGCCAGCAGTCCCACACAGGGGCCGAGGAGAGGTGGCTACACCTTC
CDR3 protein: CASSPTQGPRRGGYTF
J gene: TRBJ1-2
D gene: TRBD1
CDR3 length: 16
clone size: NA
V gene: TRBV27

CDR3 DNA: TGTGCCAGCAGCCGTGCGGTAGAAGATAGTACGCAGTATTTT
CDR3 protein: CASSRAVEDSTQYF
J gene: TRBJ2-3
D gene: NA
CDR3 length: 14
clone size: once
V gene: TRBV7-3

CDR3 DNA: TGCAGCGTTGAGGGCTCCTACAATGAGCAGTTCTTC
CDR3 protein: CSVEGSYNEQFF
J gene: TRBJ2-1
D gene: NA
CDR3 length: 12
clone size: NA
V gene: TRBV29-1

CDR3 DNA: TGTGCCAGCAGCTCTATAAGAGATGAGCAGTACTTC
CDR3 protein: CASSSIRDEQYF
J gene: TRBJ2-7
D gene: NA
CDR3 length: 12
clone size: NA
V gene: TRBV7-9

CDR3 DNA: TGTGCCAGCAGTTTATACCAGGGGGCAAAGAACACTGAAGCTTTCTTT
CDR3 protein: CASSLYQGAKNTEAFF
J gene: TRBJ1-1
D gene: TRBD1
CDR3 length: 16
clone size: NA
V gene: TRBV28

CDR3 DNA: TGTGCCAGCAGCACTCTGCCTACACAGGGCGAGGACTACGAGCAGTACTTC
CDR3 protein: CASSTLPTQGEDYEQYF
J gene: TRBJ2-7
D gene: NA
CDR3 length: 17
clone size: NA
V gene: TRBV28

CDR3 DNA: TGTGCCAGCAGCCCAGACAGGGACACTGGCTACACCTTC
CDR3 protein: CASSPDRDTGYTF
J gene: TRBJ1-2
D gene: TRBD1
CDR3 length: 13
clone size: NA
V gene: TRBV7-2

CDR3 DNA: TGCAGTACCTGGTCAGGGAGCTATGGCTACACCTTC
CDR3 protein: CSTWSGSYGYTF
J gene: TRBJ1-2
D gene: NA
CDR3 length: 12
clone size: NA
V gene: TRBV29-1

CDR3 DNA: TGTGCCAGCAGCTTTACCGGGACAGACTATGGCTACACCTTC
CDR3 protein: CASSFTGTDYGYTF
J gene: TRBJ1-2
D gene: TRBD1
CDR3 length: 14
clone size: NA
V gene: TRBV5-5

CDR3 DNA: TGTGCCAGCAGCTTAGTGGGCGGAGCATCAGATACGCAGTATTTT
CDR3 protein: CASSLVGGASDTQYF
J gene: TRBJ2-3
D gene: NA
CDR3 length: 15
clone size: once
V gene: TRBV11-2

CDR3 DNA: TGTGCCAGCAGCACCGCTAGGGGCGGGGAGACCCAGTACTTC
CDR3 protein: CASSTARGGETQYF
J gene: TRBJ2-5
D gene: NA
CDR3 length: 14
clone size: NA
V gene: TRBV5-6

CDR3 DNA: TGTGCCAGCAGTACTACCTTCACAGGGGACCCCTCCTACAATGAGCAGTTCTTC
CDR3 protein: CASSTTFTGDPSYNEQFF
J gene: TRBJ2-1
D gene: TRBD1
CDR3 length: 18
clone size: NA
V gene: TRBV6-9

CDR3 DNA: TGTGCCAGCAGCCAAGTCTCGACGTCCGGGGCCAACGTCCTGACTTTC
CDR3 protein: CASSQVSTSGANVLTF
J gene: TRBJ2-6
D gene: NA
CDR3 length: 16
clone size: NA
V gene: TRBV4-2